These 29 T cell receptor beta chains share one sample of origin, sequenced in a study of shared clonotypes between healthy human individuals (dated by TCRdb to the early 2020s). Receptor amplification or capture employed the immunoSEQ multiplex PCR assay. TCRdb retrieved this table from immuneACCESS and kept in-frame rearrangements only. Not all clones are present; in checked studies, unresolved V genes account for under half, and no reason is known for the remainder. The sample records a few million clones, approximately 94% of which are singletons. About 0.13% of the sample is held by the ten biggest clonotypes. The sample consisted of naive CD4+ T cells sorted from blood. The sample's cell subset or site label is to be understood as: CD45RA+ positively selected. These receptors came from a man aged 18 to 29 in good health.

The V and J genes are TRBV7-3 and TRBJ2-7; D is uncertain. The germline CDR1 and CDR2 sequences are SGHTA and FQGTGA. The CDR3 has 14 residues. V was cut by 4 bases and J by 2 bases, with 12 bases left in between. CDR3 in amino acids: CASSYAIGAYEQYF. The CDR3 nucleotides are TGTGCCAGCAGCTACGCCATAGGAGCCTACGAGCAGTACTTC.

The table lists this clone with a count of one. The chain is built from TRBV5-1 and TRBJ2-7; D tentatively reads TRBD1 or TRBD2 (5 bases each). The V end was cut by 0 bases, the J end by 3 bases, with 16 bases between. CDR1 and CDR2 from the germline V gene are SGHRS and YFSETQ. CDR3 length equals 16 residues. The CDR3 DNA follows: TGCGCCAGCAGCTTGGGGCCCTTCAGGGAGCTCTACGAGCAGTACTTC. Translating it yields CASSLGPFRELYEQYF.

This chain joins TRBV5-6 and TRBJ1-1, with 7 bases matching TRBD1. Looked up from germline, CDR1 is SGHDT and CDR2 is YYEEEE. This CDR3 has 15 residues. Trimming cost V 3 bases and J 5 bases; bases outside gene matches: 10. CDR3 coding DNA: TGTGCCAGCAGCTCCAACAGGGGAGGCGGAACTGAAGCTTTCTTT. This sequence encodes CASSSNRGGGTEAFF.

The rearrangement joins TRBV6-1 to TRBJ2-1, with 10 bases matching TRBD1. This CDR3 spans 15 amino acids. The V segment lost 6 bases and the J segment 8 bases; nucleotides outside the gene matches: 10. Germline V gene sequence: CDR1 MNHNS, CDR2 SASEGT. CDR3 in amino acids: CASRSMGQGTDEQFF. The CDR3 DNA reads as TGTGCCAGCAGAAGCATGGGACAGGGGACGGATGAGCAGTTCTTC.

J is TRBJ2-3 and V is TRBV30, with 8 positions matching TRBD1. Trimming cost V 1 base and J 0 bases; bases outside gene matches: 9. The CDR3 totals 17 residues. CDR1 and CDR2 (germline): GTSNPN, SVGIG (reference sequence). CDR3 bases: TGTGCCTGGAGTGGACGTCAGGGGGCTACTAGCACAGATACGCAGTATTTT. It yields the protein CAWSGRQGATSTDTQYF.

This sequence joins TRBV6-5 and TRBJ2-7; no firm D call. The CDR3 runs 13 residues. Germline V gene data show CDR1 as MNHEY and CDR2 as SVGAGI. Deletions cut 5 bases from V and 4 bases from J, with 12 bases between. CDR3 DNA: TGTGCCAGCAGTCCACTCGGGTTATACGAGCAGTACTTC. It encodes CASSPLGLYEQYF.

This chain connects TRBV6-1 to TRBJ2-7; 10 bases map to TRBD2. The length of the CDR3 is 15 residues. The V segment lost 1 base and the J segment 4 bases; nucleotides outside the gene matches: 4. Per the germline V gene, CDR1 is MNHNS and CDR2 is SASEGT. CDR3 region: CASSEGASGRYEQYF. CDR3 in DNA: TGTGCCAGCAGTGAAGGGGCTAGCGGGAGATACGAGCAGTACTTC.

The chain uses TRBV9 and TRBJ2-4; possibly TRBD1 for D (7 bases). The CDR3 contains 20 residues. Germline V gene sequence: CDR1 SGDLS, CDR2 YYNGEE. V was cut by 0 bases and J by 0 bases, with 22 bases left in between. The CDR3: CASSVAEGRQGESAKNIQYF. As DNA, the CDR3 is TGTGCCAGCAGCGTAGCGGAGGGGCGACAGGGAGAGTCAGCCAAAAACATTCAGTACTTC.

Many counts were recorded for this clone. This chain joins TRBV27 and TRBJ2-7; 7 bases line up with TRBD1. After removal of 3 bases from V and 5 bases from J, the junction contained 19 bases not matched to a gene. Germline V gives CDR1 MNHEY, CDR2 SMNVEV (reference sequence). This CDR3 is built from 18 residues. CDR3 nucleotide sequence: TGTGCCAGCAGTTTCCTCCTTGTTCGACAGGGCTCTCCTCACGAGCAGTACTTC. Translation: CASSFLLVRQGSPHEQYF.

The CDR3 coding sequence is TGTGCCAGCAGCTCCGCTCTAGCGGCCCGAAGGACCCAGTACTTC. Protein: CASSSALAARRTQYF. The V gene is TRBV7-2, the J gene TRBJ2-5, with 7 positions matching TRBD2. This CDR3 is 15 amino acids long. The trim removed 4 bases at V and 7 bases at J, leaving 12 bases unmatched. CDR1 SGHTA and CDR2 FQGNSA come from the germline V gene.

This rearrangement joins TRBV27 to TRBJ1-1; D gene uncertain. CDR1 MNHEY and CDR2 SMNVEV come from the germline V gene (reference sequence). The CDR3 is 17 residues long. V lost 5 bases and J lost 3, with 22 bases in between. CDR3 sequence reads: CASSPARVMFFDTEAFF. The CDR3 DNA is TGTGCCAGCAGTCCCGCTCGAGTCATGTTTTTCGACACTGAAGCTTTCTTT.

The chain links TRBV4-1 to TRBJ2-7, with D possibly being TRBD1 (6 bases). V lost 1 base and J 3 bases, leaving 13 bases between the germline ends. The CDR3 spans 15 residues. The germline CDR1 and CDR2 sequences are MGHRA and YSYEKL. The CDR3 DNA follows: TGCGCCAGCAGCCAAGGTCGGGGACATATCTACGAGCAGTACTTC. Translating gives CASSQGRGHIYEQYF.

This clone was detected once. V usage is TRBV9 and J usage is TRBJ2-1; tentatively, D is TRBD1 (6 bases). CDR3 length equals 14 residues. Germline V gene sequence: CDR1 SGDLS, CDR2 YYNGEE. Between the trimmed V and J ends, which lost 7 bases and 4 bases, there was a span of 15 bases. This CDR3 reads CASGKTGEYNEQFF. CDR3 sequence (DNA): TGTGCCAGCGGCAAGACAGGTGAATACAATGAGCAGTTCTTC.

This chain joins TRBV11-2 and TRBJ1-2, with D possibly TRBD1 on 5 matching bases. The CDR3 is 13 amino acids. V was clipped by 5 bases and J by 3 bases, with 10 bases between them. Looked up from germline, CDR1 is SGHAT and CDR2 is FQNNGV. The CDR3 DNA sequence: TGTGCCAGCAGCGTCGGGACGGACTATGGCTACACCTTC. Translated: CASSVGTDYGYTF.

This chain uses TRBV5-8 with TRBJ1-4, with D possibly matching TRBD1 (5 bases). CDR3 size: 15 residues. V was trimmed by 6 bases and J by 5 bases, leaving 17 bases between them. Germline CDR1 SGHTS, CDR2 YDEGEE. CDR3 DNA sequence: TGTGCCAGCACTCTGGGAGGGACTCTAAATGAAAAACTGTTTTTT. Protein sequence: CASTLGGTLNEKLFF.

This chain uses TRBV7-2 with TRBJ2-7, with 13 bases that match TRBD2. Germline CDR1 reads SGHTA; CDR2 reads FQGNSA. CDR3 length: 19 residues. V lost 3 bases, J lost 5 bases, and 16 bases stayed unmatched. The DNA of the CDR3 is TGTGCCAGCAGCTTGGGGCCGGGACTAGCGGGACCGAGATCCCACGAGCAGTACTTC. Its translation: CASSLGPGLAGPRSHEQYF.

This clone was counted once. Other nucleotide sequences from this sample produce the same CDR3. Here the CDR3 DNA reads TGCGCCAGCAGCTTTGATTCCTACGAGCAGTACTTC. Protein sequence: CASSFDSYEQYF. The rearrangement joins TRBV5-1 to TRBJ2-7; no reliable D call. V lost 2 bases, J lost 1 base, and 4 bases lay in between. The CDR3 has 12 residues. The germline CDR1 and CDR2 sequences are SGHRS and YFSETQ.

The chain links TRBV10-2 to TRBJ1-1; the D is unclear. This CDR3 has 12 amino acids. The V gene lost 8 bases and the J gene lost 1 base, with 8 bases spanning the gap. Germline CDR1 WSHSY, CDR2 SAAADI. CDR3 sequence reads: CASAEGNTEAFF. The DNA of the CDR3 is TGCGCCAGCGCCGAGGGGAACACTGAAGCTTTCTTT.

J is TRBJ2-5 and V is TRBV29-1; D gene ambiguous. The germline V and J ends were trimmed by 5 bases and 1 base, with 8 bases remaining between them. The CDR3 is made up of 12 amino acids. The germline CDR1 and CDR2 sequences are SQVTM and ANQGSEA. CDR3 DNA: TGCAGCGTTTGGGCAGCCCAAGAGACCCAGTACTTC. Its protein is CSVWAAQETQYF.

This clone was counted between two and nine times. The chain uses TRBV27 and TRBJ1-6; TRBD1 is a possible D gene (6 bases). With 3 bases removed from V and 10 bases from J, the gap between germline ends came to 16 bases. Germline V gene sequence: CDR1 MNHEY, CDR2 SMNVEV (reference sequence). The CDR3 is made up of 15 amino acids. This CDR3 is CASSFSPGERSPLHF. The CDR3 bases are TGTGCCAGCAGTTTTTCTCCAGGGGAAAGGTCACCCCTCCACTTT.

V and J are TRBV29-1 and TRBJ2-1; 8 positions match TRBD2. After removal of 7 bases from V and 4 bases from J, the junction contained 9 bases not matched to a gene. Germline V gene lookup returns CDR1 SQVTM and CDR2 ANQGSEA. This CDR3 spans 14 amino acids. CDR3 protein: CSGRGGASYNEQFF. DNA of the CDR3: TGCAGCGGTCGGGGGGGCGCCTCATACAATGAGCAGTTCTTC.

The chain combines TRBV6-5 with TRBJ1-6, with 9 bases matching TRBD1. CDR1 is MNHEY, CDR2 SVGAGI, per germline. The CDR3 length is 15 residues. With V trimmed by 4 bases and J by 10 bases, 8 bases remained unmatched. The CDR3 sequence: CASSSLTGGSSPLHF. In DNA, the CDR3 is TGTGCCAGCAGTTCCTTAACAGGGGGCAGCTCACCCCTCCACTTT.

The chain couples TRBV10-1 to TRBJ2-7, with D possibly TRBD2 on 5 matching bases. Germline CDR1 WNHNN, CDR2 SYGVQD (reference sequence). V dropped 0 bases and J dropped 9 bases, with 9 bases sitting between them. The CDR3 has 12 residues. CDR3 coding DNA: TGCGCCAGCAGTGAGTCGGGCCGGGGGCAGTACTTC. Residues: CASSESGRGQYF.

The V gene is TRBV5-1, the J gene TRBJ1-6; the D is unclear. CDR3 length: 14 residues. Trimming shortened V by 4 bases and J by 6 bases, and 11 bases separated the two germline ends. The germline CDR1 and CDR2 sequences are SGHRS and YFSETQ. The CDR3 DNA sequence: TGCGCCAGCAGCACCGGACGGTCTAATTCACCCCTCCACTTT. It is translated as CASSTGRSNSPLHF. Using reference TRBV5-1 and TRBJ1-6 for the parts outside the CDR3, the full variable domain is KAGVTQTPRYLIKTRGQQVTLSCSPISGHRSVSWYQQTPGQGLQFLFEYFSETQRNKGNFPGRFSGRQFSNSRSEMNVSTLELGDSALYLCASSTGRSNSPLHFGNGTRLTVT.

The chain employs TRBV4-1 and TRBJ2-3, with 7 bases aligning to TRBD1. CDR1 is MGHRA and CDR2 is YSYEKL in the germline V gene. V lost 2 bases and J lost 1; bases outside the gene matches: 3. The CDR3 sequence is 15 residues long. CDR3 loop: CASSQPDRGTDTQYF. The DNA for the CDR3 is TGCGCCAGCAGCCAACCAGACAGGGGCACAGATACGCAGTATTTT.

This CDR3 reads CASSLGTGGNQETQYF. The DNA of the CDR3 is TGTGCCAGCAGCTTGGGGACAGGGGGGAACCAAGAGACCCAGTACTTC. The chain uses TRBV5-6 and TRBJ2-5; 10 bases are shared with TRBD1. CDR1 is SGHDT and CDR2 is YYEEEE in the germline V gene. V shed 0 bases, J shed 0 bases, and the junction held 2 bases outside the gene matches. This CDR3 is built from 16 residues.

For the CDR3, the DNA is TGTGCTAGTGGTTTGATAGTCCTAGCGGTTGTAGACAATGAGCAGTTCTTC. This gives the protein CASGLIVLAVVDNEQFF. The chain employs TRBV12-5 and TRBJ2-1; 7 nucleotides align to TRBD2. CDR3 size: 17 residues. V shed 2 bases and J 5 bases; nucleotides not matched to a gene: 12. Germline V gives CDR1 LGHNT, CDR2 FRNRAP.

The chain combines TRBV5-1 with TRBJ1-1; 10 positions agree with TRBD1. The V segment lost 1 base and the J segment 4 bases; nucleotides outside the gene matches: 1. Germline loops: CDR1 SGHRS, CDR2 YFSETQ. The CDR3 has 14 amino acids. In DNA, the CDR3 is TGCGCCAGCAGCTTGTGGGACAGGGGCACTGAAGCTTTCTTT. Translation: CASSLWDRGTEAFF.

The rearrangement joins TRBV29-1 to TRBJ2-7, with D unclear. V lost 4 bases and J 5 bases, leaving 9 bases between the germline ends. Germline CDR1 reads SQVTM; CDR2 reads ANQGSEA. This CDR3 has 11 residues. CDR3 coding DNA: TGCAGCGTTGTAAAGGGCCACGAGCAGTACTTC. It encodes CSVVKGHEQYF.